The 19 T cell receptor beta chains below were found in one sample sequenced in a study of T cells in Graves' hyperthyroidism and ophthalmopathy. Using RNA transcripts as the source, TCR beta CDR3 regions were amplified. Primed by the HTBI set, a first-round RT-PCR was run on the TCR CDR3. Via MiXCR, TCRdb re-called the multiplex PCR reads, giving one row per CDR3 protein. The sample has about 640,000 distinct CDR3 sequences; less than 25% are singletons. Input material: blood. All receptors derive from a man between 25 and 39 years old with Graves' ophthalmopathy.

This rearrangement joins TRBV24-1 to TRBJ1-1; TRBD1 agrees at 9 bases. Germline CDR1 KGHDR, CDR2 SFDVKD. The V segment lost 5 bases and the J segment 10 bases; nucleotides outside the gene matches: 4. The CDR3 is 12 residues long. CDR3 nucleotides: TGTGCCACCAGTGGGGAACAGGGGGCAGCTTTCTTT. It specifies CATSGEQGAAFF.

This clonotype was detected only a few times. This CDR3 reads CASSGEYEQFF. The DNA for the CDR3 is TGTGCCAGCAGTGGAGAGTATGAGCAGTTCTTC. V is TRBV6-1 and J is TRBJ2-1, with no clear D. Trimming shortened V by 4 bases and J by 8 bases, and 6 bases separated the two germline ends. Looked up from germline, CDR1 is MNHNS and CDR2 is SASEGT. The CDR3 totals 11 residues.

This clonotype was detected a few times. The chain couples TRBV7-2 to TRBJ2-5; D not certain. CDR1 is SGHTA, CDR2 FQGNSA, per germline. Trimming cost V 4 bases and J 2 bases, with 8 bases left between them. The length of the CDR3 is 13 residues. This chain's CDR3 is CASSYKVQETQYF. The CDR3 DNA reads as TGTGCCAGCAGCTACAAGGTTCAAGAGACCCAGTACTTC.

This chain connects TRBV30 to TRBJ1-4, with no clear D. Trimming took 2 bases from V and 6 from J, leaving 19 bases between them. In germline, CDR1 is GTSNPN, CDR2 SVGIG (reference sequence). This CDR3 has 16 amino acids. DNA for the CDR3: TGTGCCTGGAGTAGCATCAGGCCGCAATGGGATGAAAAACTGTTTTTT. Protein sequence: CAWSSIRPQWDEKLFF.

The chain employs TRBV3-1 and TRBJ2-5, with D perhaps TRBD1 (7 bases). Trimming stripped 4 bases from V and 5 bases from J, with 17 bases between. This CDR3 has 15 amino acids. Germline CDR1 is LGHDT and CDR2 is YNNKEL (reference sequence). The CDR3 is CASSPKGAGIETQYF. DNA of the CDR3: TGTGCCAGCAGCCCGAAGGGGGCGGGAATTGAGACCCAGTACTTC.

The gene calls are TRBV7-8 and TRBJ2-7, with 15 bases fitting TRBD2. With 3 bases clipped from V and 5 bases from J, the junction kept 8 bases outside the gene matches. The CDR3 extends over 17 amino acids. The germline V gene has CDR1 SGHVS and CDR2 FQNEAQ. The chain's CDR3 is CASSFRTSGRADHEQYF. The CDR3 nucleotides are TGTGCCAGCAGCTTCCGGACTAGCGGGAGGGCCGACCACGAGCAGTACTTC.

V usage is TRBV28 and J usage is TRBJ2-6, with 7 bases matching TRBD1. The V segment lost 5 bases and the J segment 0 bases; nucleotides outside the gene matches: 13. This CDR3 spans 19 amino acids. Germline V gives CDR1 MDHEN, CDR2 SYDVKM. The CDR3 reads CASSPLTGTARSGANVLTF. The CDR3 DNA is TGTGCCAGCAGTCCTCTGACCGGGACAGCTCGCTCTGGGGCCAACGTCCTGACTTTC.

This clonotype showed up many times. The chain uses TRBV11-2 and TRBJ1-5; D not resolved. The CDR3 consists of 15 residues. The germline gives CDR1 SGHAT, CDR2 FQNNGV. Trimming left V 0 bases short and J 0 bases short, with 6 bases between. CDR3 loop: CASSLEGYSNQPQHF. CDR3 bases: TGTGCCAGCAGCTTAGAAGGATATAGCAATCAGCCCCAGCATTTT. Full variable domain (outside the CDR3, taken from reference TRBV11-2 and TRBJ1-5): EAGVAQSPRYKIIEKRQSVAFWCNPISGHATLYWYQQILGQGPKLLIQFQNNGVVDDSQLPKDRFSAERLKGVDSTLKIQPAKLEDSAVYLCASSLEGYSNQPQHFGDGTRLSIL.

This clonotype was observed a few times. This chain connects TRBV20-1 to TRBJ1-4, with D uncertain. The germline V and J ends were trimmed by 0 bases and 9 bases, with 17 bases remaining between them. The CDR3 consists of 15 residues. Germline V gene sequence: CDR1 DFQATT, CDR2 SNEGSKA (reference sequence). CDR3 DNA sequence: TGCAGTGCTAGAGATTCATTCGAACCAATGAAAAAACTGTTTTTT. It codes for CSARDSFEPMKKLFF.

A few counts support this clonotype. The chain employs TRBV7-2 and TRBJ2-1; D ambiguous. CDR3 length equals 13 residues. Trimming stripped 5 bases from V and 10 bases from J, with 15 bases between. CDR1 and CDR2 from the germline V gene are SGHTA and FQGNSA. The CDR3 loop reads CASSDSGNLEQFF. CDR3 nucleotides: TGTGCCAGCAGCGATTCCGGCAACCTCGAGCAGTTCTTC.

This rearrangement joins TRBV28 to TRBJ1-3, with TRBD1 as a possible D gene (6 bases). This CDR3 region has 15 residues. Germline V CDR1 and CDR2: MDHEN, SYDVKM. Trimming removed 6 bases at V and 7 bases at J, with 19 bases between. This CDR3 is CASSPRDTKGNTIYF. The CDR3 region has the DNA TGTGCCAGCAGCCCCCGGGACACCAAGGGGAACACCATATATTTT.

CDR3 residues: CAGLETSTSREQYF. In DNA form, the CDR3 reads TGTGCCGGCCTTGAAACCTCGACTAGCCGCGAGCAGTACTTC. The chain uses TRBV28 and TRBJ2-7; the match to TRBD2 covers 7 bases. Trimming at V came to 11 bases and at J to 6 bases, leaving 16 bases not matched to a gene. CDR3 length: 14 residues. Looked up from germline, CDR1 is MDHEN and CDR2 is SYDVKM.

This clonotype was detected a few times. The genes are TRBV6-1 and TRBJ1-5; D remains unclear. CDR3 size: 15 residues. Germline lookup yields CDR1 MNHNS and CDR2 SASEGT. V was clipped by 2 bases and J by 4 bases, with 12 bases between them. CDR3 in amino acids: CASSERVAENQPQHF. CDR3 sequence (DNA): TGTGCCAGCAGTGAAAGGGTGGCAGAGAATCAGCCCCAGCATTTT.

The rearrangement joins TRBV14 to TRBJ2-1, with D unclear. TRBJ2-7 explains the end of the DNA better; the J call may be wrong. CDR1 and CDR2 (germline): SGHDN, FVKESK. This CDR3 spans 13 amino acids. The DNA of the CDR3 is TGTGCCAGCAGCCAAGATTGGGCCACTGAGCAGTACTTC. This encodes CASSQDWATEQYF.

V usage is TRBV29-1 and J usage is TRBJ1-4, with 8 positions matching TRBD1. The CDR3 covers 16 residues. The germline V gene has CDR1 SQVTM and CDR2 ANQGSEA. The V gene end was trimmed by 6 bases and the J gene end by 7 bases; junction bases not matched to a gene: 16. The CDR3 region is CSVYGITDRAGEKLFF. The CDR3, as DNA: TGCAGCGTCTACGGTATAACGGACAGGGCGGGTGAAAAACTGTTTTTT.

The V call is TRBV2, the J call TRBJ1-1, with 8 bases aligning to TRBD1. This CDR3 has 15 residues. CDR1 is SNHLY, CDR2 FYNNEI, per germline. Trimming took 8 bases from V and 1 from J; bases not matched to a gene: 9. The CDR3 reads CASQLIGQGNTEAFF. The CDR3 bases are TGTGCCAGCCAGTTAATAGGACAGGGGAACACTGAAGCTTTCTTT.

This clonotype has ten or more counts. The chain recombines TRBV30 with TRBJ1-1; D is unclear. Per the germline V gene, CDR1 is GTSNPN and CDR2 is SVGIG (reference sequence). Trimming removed 0 bases from V and 5 bases from J, with 7 bases in between. The CDR3 extends over 12 amino acids. The CDR3 region is CAWSVQRTEAFF. The CDR3 coding sequence is TGTGCCTGGAGTGTACAGAGGACTGAAGCTTTCTTT.

In this sample, this clonotype turned up many times. The chain carries TRBV18 and TRBJ2-3, with 7 bases that match TRBD2. The CDR3 is made up of 14 amino acids. Germline V lookup: CDR1 KGHSH, CDR2 LQKENI. Trimming at V came to 3 bases and at J to 2 bases, leaving 2 bases not matched to a gene. CDR3: CASSPGLNTDTQYF. The CDR3 nucleotides are TGTGCCAGCTCACCGGGACTAAACACAGATACGCAGTATTTT.

The rearrangement links TRBV29-1 to TRBJ2-7, with D uncertain. V was shortened by 0 bases and J by 0 bases, with 6 bases between the two germline ends. The CDR3 has 13 residues. Per the germline V gene, CDR1 is SQVTM and CDR2 is ANQGSEA. For the CDR3, the DNA is TGCAGCGTTGAAGAGGGATTCTCCTACGAGCAGTACTTC. It codes for CSVEEGFSYEQYF.